Each of the 27 T cell receptor beta chains below was sequenced from the same sample in a study of cytomegalovirus exposure and HLA in healthy donors. Primers for the PCR totalled 60 Vbeta and 13 Jbeta. TCRdb keeps only in-frame clones here, not all; method: immunoSEQ multiplex PCR. The table lists nearly 95,000 clones, about four fifths of them singletons. What was sequenced was PBMCs. Receptors originate from a woman in her forties in good health and CMV-seronegative.

Concerning this clone itself: This CDR3 is also generated by other DNA sequences in the sample. The rearrangement joins TRBV10-3 to TRBJ1-5; TRBD1 is a possible D gene (6 bases). The CDR3 runs 13 residues. The V end lost 6 bases, the J end lost 3 bases, and 9 bases lay between the germline ends. CDR1 and CDR2 from the germline V gene are ENHRY and SYGVKD. CDR3 sequence reads: CAISGQTNQPQHF. CDR3 DNA: TGTGCCATCAGCGGACAGACCAATCAGCCCCAGCATTTT.

In this sample, this clone turned up once. V and J are TRBV30 and TRBJ1-5; D unclear. V lost 2 bases and J 4 bases, leaving 15 bases between the germline ends. Per germline, CDR1 GTSNPN and CDR2 SVGIG (reference sequence). The CDR3 consists of 15 residues. CDR3 protein: CAWSLESGGNQPQHF. The CDR3, as DNA: TGTGCCTGGAGTCTCGAAAGTGGCGGGAATCAGCCCCAGCATTTT.

V and J are TRBV7-2 and TRBJ1-2, with 11 positions matching TRBD1. This CDR3 has 16 residues. With V trimmed by 3 bases and J by 3 bases, 6 bases remained unmatched. Germline CDR1 reads SGHTA; CDR2 reads FQGNSA. CDR3 in amino acids: CASSFHGTGGDYGYTF. The CDR3 region has the DNA TGTGCCAGCAGCTTCCACGGGACAGGGGGTGACTATGGCTACACCTTC.

The gene calls are TRBV6-5 and TRBJ1-6, with 7 bases matching TRBD1. The germline V gene has CDR1 MNHEY and CDR2 SVGAGI. This CDR3 contains 16 residues. The V and J ends lost 0 bases and 7 bases, in that order; junction bases with no gene match: 6. CDR3: CASSYSGQEINSPLHF. As DNA, the CDR3 is TGTGCCAGCAGTTACTCAGGACAGGAAATCAATTCACCCCTCCACTTT.

The gene calls are TRBV9 and TRBJ2-2; 7 positions agree with TRBD1. With 3 bases clipped from V and 7 bases from J, the junction kept 6 bases outside the gene matches. The CDR3 spans 14 residues. Germline CDR1 and CDR2: SGDLS and YYNGEE. The CDR3 region has the DNA TGTGCCAGCAGCGAGCGGACAGGAGTCGGGGAGCTGTTTTTT. Translation gives CASSERTGVGELFF.

The rearrangement joins TRBV29-1 to TRBJ2-7, with a tentative D call TRBD1 (5 bases). Trimming cost V 0 bases and J 5 bases, with 14 bases left between them. Germline V CDR1 and CDR2: SQVTM, ANQGSEA. This CDR3 contains 14 residues. The CDR3 DNA follows: TGCAGCGTTGAAGAAGGCCAGGGTGTCCACGAGCAGTACTTC. This encodes CSVEEGQGVHEQYF.

This clone was counted only a few times. The V gene is TRBV6-5, the J gene TRBJ1-1, with D perhaps TRBD1 (6 bases). V was clipped by 2 bases and J by 5 bases, with 18 bases between them. Germline V CDR1 and CDR2: MNHEY, SVGAGI. The CDR3 totals 16 residues. Here the CDR3 reads CASSYHWTQGTTEAFF. For the CDR3, the DNA is TGTGCCAGCAGTTACCACTGGACTCAGGGGACGACTGAAGCTTTCTTT.

This clone appeared a few times. Its ends do not fully match the called genes, so a read error is possible. The chain couples TRBV13 to TRBJ1-1; D is perhaps TRBD1 (6 bases). Germline CDR1 and CDR2: PRHDT and FYEKMQ (reference sequence). The CDR3 totals 13 residues. The CDR3 protein is CASSVGQTWEAFF. CDR3 sequence (DNA): TGTGCCAGCAGCGTAGGACAGACGTGGGAAGCTTTCTTT. Full variable domain (outside the CDR3, taken from reference TRBV13 and TRBJ1-1): AAGVIQSPRHLIKEKRETATLKCYPIPRHDTVYWYQQGPGQDPQFLISFYEKMQSDKGSIPDRFSAQQFSDYHSELNMSSLELGDSALYFCASSVGQTWEAFFGQGTRLTVV.

This chain links TRBV5-1 with TRBJ2-3; no firm D call. In germline, CDR1 is SGHRS, CDR2 YFSETQ. The ends were cut back, 2 bases at V and 3 bases at J, with 4 bases in the middle. The CDR3 runs to 12 residues. The CDR3 DNA sequence: TGCGCCAGCAGCTTCAGGACAGATACGCAGTATTTT. Translating gives CASSFRTDTQYF.

The count of this clone is one. The chain joins TRBV15 to TRBJ1-5, with a possible D match to TRBD1 (5 bases). Germline V gene sequence: CDR1 LNHNV, CDR2 YYDKDF (reference sequence). V lost 8 bases to trimming and J lost 2 bases, with 13 bases between them. This CDR3 comprises 14 residues. CDR3 sequence reads: CATSLPGGNQPQHF. The CDR3 bases are TGTGCCACCTCACTTCCGGGGGGCAATCAGCCCCAGCATTTT.

This clone was counted a single time. The chain combines TRBV9 with TRBJ1-1; 7 bases match TRBD1. This CDR3 has 15 amino acids. V shed 0 bases and J 7 bases; nucleotides not matched to a gene: 9. Germline CDR1 is SGDLS and CDR2 is YYNGEE. This CDR3 reads CASSVGSGGPCEAFF. For the CDR3, the DNA is TGTGCCAGCAGCGTAGGGTCAGGGGGGCCTTGTGAAGCTTTCTTT. The complete variable domain, with remaining parts taken from reference TRBV9 and TRBJ1-1, reads DSGVTQTPKHLITATGQRVTLRCSPRSGDLSVYWYQQSLDQGLQFLIQYYNGEERAKGNILERFSAQQFPDLHSELNLSSLELGDSALYFCASSVGSGGPCEAFFGQGTRLTVV.

V is TRBV6-1 and J is TRBJ1-3; possible D gene TRBD1, 5 bases. Trimming cost V 2 bases and J 0 bases, with 8 bases left between them. The CDR3 is made up of 15 amino acids. Germline CDR1 reads MNHNS; CDR2 reads SASEGT. As DNA, the CDR3 is TGTGCCAGCAGTGAAAGTACAGGCTCTGGAAACACCATATATTTT. Translated, it gives CASSESTGSGNTIYF.

The chain employs TRBV4-3 and TRBJ2-6, with 8 nucleotides matching TRBD1. V shed 8 bases, J shed 2 bases, and the junction held 8 bases outside the gene matches. The CDR3 sequence is 16 residues long. In germline, CDR1 is LGHNA, CDR2 YSLEER. The CDR3 region has the DNA TGCGCCAGCGGAACTTTGACAGGGGCTGGGGCCAACGTCCTGACTTTC. This gives the protein CASGTLTGAGANVLTF.

V is TRBV7-8 and J is TRBJ2-1; TRBD1 matches 12 bases. Trimming cost V 5 bases and J 6 bases; bases outside gene matches: 5. The CDR3 spans 15 residues. In germline, CDR1 is SGHVS, CDR2 FQNEAQ. DNA for the CDR3: TGTGCCAGCAGCCGCGGGACAGGGGGCCCCAATGAGCAGTTCTTC. It is translated as CASSRGTGGPNEQFF.

As concerns this clone: One end of the junction does not line up with germline, which may come from a read error. The V and J genes are TRBV18 and TRBJ1-5; TRBD1 agrees at 8 bases. The CDR3 covers 14 residues. The V gene's germline CDR1 is KGHSH and CDR2 LQKENI. The CDR3 region has the DNA TGTGCCAGCTCACCGGGACAGGAGAAACAGCCCCAGAATTTT. Its protein product is CASSPGQEKQPQNF.

The J gene is TRBJ2-2, the V gene TRBV27, with 7 bases lining up with TRBD2. V was pared by 3 bases and J by 4 bases, with 5 bases of the junction left unmatched. Germline V CDR1 and CDR2: MNHEY, SMNVEV (reference sequence). CDR3 size: 15 residues. CDR3 loop: CASSFAAGRTGELFF. CDR3 in DNA: TGTGCCAGCAGTTTCGCAGCGGGGCGCACCGGGGAGCTGTTTTTT.

The V and J genes are TRBV6-5 and TRBJ1-6; TRBD1 aligns across 7 bases. Germline-derived CDR1 and CDR2 are MNHEY and SVGAGI. This CDR3 has 14 residues. The V and J ends lost 9 bases and 8 bases, in that order; junction bases with no gene match: 10. CDR3 region: CASYRGGADSPLHF. CDR3 sequence (DNA): TGTGCCAGTTATCGAGGGGGCGCGGATTCACCCCTCCACTTT.

This clone was recorded only once. The chain employs TRBV2 and TRBJ1-1; 7 positions agree with TRBD1. The V gene end was trimmed by 5 bases and the J gene end by 1 base; junction bases not matched to a gene: 7. Germline V gene data show CDR1 as SNHLY and CDR2 as FYNNEI. This CDR3 comprises 15 residues. The CDR3 coding sequence is TGTGCCAGCAGTAGACAGGGTGAGGGGAACACTGAAGCTTTCTTT. Translating it yields CASSRQGEGNTEAFF.

This chain links TRBV15 with TRBJ1-5, with unresolved D. The CDR3 is 14 residues long. Germline CDR1 reads LNHNV; CDR2 reads YYDKDF (reference sequence). V shed 0 bases and J shed 3 bases, with 6 bases lying between them. Here the CDR3 reads CATSRDRINQPQHF. The CDR3, as DNA: TGTGCCACCAGCAGAGACAGAATCAATCAGCCCCAGCATTTT.

This clone was counted a single time. The chain carries TRBV19 and TRBJ1-2, with TRBD1 identical over 7 bases. J gave up 7 bases and V 3 bases, and 8 bases lay outside the gene matches. Germline V gives CDR1 LNHDA, CDR2 SQIVND (reference sequence). The CDR3 runs 14 residues. Here the CDR3 DNA reads TGTGCCAGTAGTATTTCAGAGGGGGCGCCTGGCTACACCTTC. This sequence encodes CASSISEGAPGYTF.

This clone turned up a few times. The chain employs TRBV4-3 and TRBJ1-1, with no clear D. The CDR3 consists of 15 residues. V lost 5 bases, J lost 0 bases, and 13 bases lay in between. CDR1 LGHNA and CDR2 YSLEER come from the germline V gene. CDR3 protein: CASSVTGVMNTEAFF. The CDR3 coding sequence is TGCGCCAGCAGCGTCACCGGAGTCATGAACACTGAAGCTTTCTTT.

The rearrangement uses TRBV27 and TRBJ1-2; 9 bases align to TRBD1. There are 13 residues in the CDR3. The V and J ends lost 6 bases and 8 bases, in that order; junction bases with no gene match: 7. Germline CDR1 MNHEY, CDR2 SMNVEV (reference sequence). The CDR3 sequence: CASSSQGAIGYTF. CDR3 in DNA: TGTGCCAGCAGCTCACAGGGGGCGATCGGCTACACCTTC.

As concerns this clone: One end of the junction is discordant with germline, which a read error may explain. The chain couples TRBV9 to TRBJ2-3; TRBD2 aligns across 9 bases. Germline values: CDR1 SGDLS, CDR2 YYNGEE. The CDR3 covers 14 residues. The CDR3 DNA reads as TGTGCCAGCAGCCCAGGGACTAGCAAAGATACGCAGTATTTT. It encodes CASSPGTSKDTQYF.

This clone was observed once. V gene TRBV6-1 combines with J gene TRBJ1-5; 7 bases agree with TRBD1. V lost 1 base and J lost 3; bases outside the gene matches: 12. Germline lookup yields CDR1 MNHNS and CDR2 SASEGT. This CDR3 has 18 amino acids. CDR3 residues: CASSEDHPGQIHNQPQHF. For the CDR3, the DNA is TGTGCCAGCAGTGAAGATCACCCGGGACAGATCCACAATCAGCCCCAGCATTTT.

The V gene is TRBV10-2, the J gene TRBJ2-7, with TRBD2 matching 7 bases. J was trimmed by 5 bases and V by 7 bases; bases with no gene match: 11. Looked up from germline, CDR1 is WSHSY and CDR2 is SAAADI. CDR3 size: 14 residues. The CDR3 reads CASIKAGFDDEQYF. DNA for the CDR3: TGCGCCAGCATCAAAGCGGGGTTTGATGACGAGCAGTACTTC.

This clone has just one count. The rearrangement uses TRBV5-6 and TRBJ2-7; 12 nucleotides align to TRBD2. Germline V gives CDR1 SGHDT, CDR2 YYEEEE. With 4 bases clipped from V and 6 bases from J, the junction kept 5 bases outside the gene matches. This CDR3 contains 14 residues. The CDR3 nucleotides are TGTGCCAGCAGCCCAGGACTAGCGGGAAGCGAGCAGTACTTC. Encoded protein: CASSPGLAGSEQYF.

This clone was observed a handful of times. The CDR3 DNA follows: TGTGCCAGCAGCCAATCTCGGGGGGGCTCCCTCACAGATACGCAGTATTTT. It encodes CASSQSRGGSLTDTQYF. The chain recombines TRBV4-2 with TRBJ2-3, with 8 nucleotides matching TRBD2. The CDR3 is 17 amino acids. CDR1 and CDR2 from the germline V gene are LGHNA and YNFKEQ. V was clipped by 2 bases and J by 2 bases; unmatched bases: 9.